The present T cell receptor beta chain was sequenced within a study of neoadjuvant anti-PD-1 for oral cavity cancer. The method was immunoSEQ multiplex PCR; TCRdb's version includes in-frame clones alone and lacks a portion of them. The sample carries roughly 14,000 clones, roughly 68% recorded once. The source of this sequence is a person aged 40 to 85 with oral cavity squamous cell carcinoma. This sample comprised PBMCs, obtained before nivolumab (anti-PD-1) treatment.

The DNA for the CDR3 is TGTGCCAGCACGGACAGGCCATTCATGGATATCTACGAGCAGTACTTC. Residues: CASTDRPFMDIYEQYF. This chain connects TRBV2 to TRBJ2-7; 7 bases line up with TRBD1. The CDR3 length is 16 residues. Germline assignment: CDR1 SNHLY and CDR2 FYNNEI. V lost 7 bases to trimming and J lost 3 bases; unmatched junction nucleotides: 15.